This T cell receptor (beta chain) was found in a study of beta chain features in type 1 diabetes. This clone was recorded a few times. Its target is unknown. The investigators reverse transcribed all of the isolated RNA, so they sequenced expressed TCRB transcripts. Sequencing was performed with immunoSEQ multiplex PCR; in TCRdb, only in-frame clones are kept and a portion is missing. The repertoire holds roughly 140,000 clones, with around 8.5% as singletons. Study-wide points: A potential influence of HLA type upon TCRB rearrangement remained unresolved herein. Junctions at VDJ sites from type 1 diabetes patients had fewer insertions and more deletions.

A CD45RO/CCR7/CD25/CD127/CD95/CD27 panel sorted naive, central memory, regulatory and stem cell-like memory CD4+ cells. The sample taken for sequencing was central memory CD4+ T cells from blood. This TCR came from a man aged 18 to 30 in good health.

CDR3 sequence: CASSFETGGIGETQYF. In DNA form, the CDR3 reads TGTGCCAGCAGCTTCGAAACAGGGGGGATCGGAGAGACCCAGTACTTC. The chain combines TRBV7-6 with TRBJ2-5; 8 nucleotides agree with TRBD1. V trimming: 3 bases; J trimming: 4 bases; junction bases outside the gene matches: 10. Germline V CDR1 and CDR2: SGHVS, FNYEAQ. This CDR3 region has 16 residues.